This T cell receptor beta chain was sequenced during a study of Ad26.COV2.S vaccination and SARS-CoV-2 variants. CDR1 SGHKS and CDR2 YYEKEE come from the germline V gene (reference sequence). The CDR3 has 15 residues. V lost 2 bases to trimming and J lost 8 bases; unmatched junction nucleotides: 7. Treatment meaning: around 19 received Ad26.COV2.S at low or high dose, single or two shots; about five received placebo; per-sample allocation not given. Sample collection was performed on day 63 after the first vaccine or placebo injection. The donor was a Boston adult aged 18-55 years. A note on this clone: No antigen is known for it.

Notes on the study in general: Reported findings describe substantial breadth in spike-specific CD8+ and CD4+ T cell responses following vaccination.

Clones were sequenced by immunoSEQ multiplex PCR, and TCRdb holds only the in-frame ones, with some missing. The sample has about 400,000 clones; 75% to 90% are singletons. The rearrangement joins TRBV5-5 to TRBJ2-1; 10 bases are a match to TRBD2. The starting material was peripheral blood, obtained in a trial of Ad26.COV2.S vaccine versus placebo. The sequence came from a person between 18 and 60 years old who received the Ad26.COV2.S COVID-19 vaccine or a placebo. The CDR3 loop is CASSLSSGRAYEQFF. Here the CDR3 DNA reads TGTGCCAGCAGCTTATCCAGCGGGAGGGCTTATGAGCAGTTCTTC.